This T cell receptor (beta chain) appears in the sequencing data of a study of T-cell reconstitution after alpha-beta-depleted transplantation in children. TCRbeta library preparation incorporated unique molecular identifiers. Using its own MiXCR run on the PCR reads, TCRdb lists one record per CDR3 protein. The data show some 490,000 distinct CDR3 sequences, about 12% seen once. Germline V gene lookup returns CDR1 MNHNS and CDR2 SASEGT. The CDR3 has 14 residues. V dropped 5 bases and J dropped 6 bases, with 14 bases sitting between them. The chain is built from TRBV6-1 and TRBJ1-5; D remains unclear. The source is a human donor who donated a stem cell graft to a child with combined immunodeficiency. The sample here was PBMCs from the stem cell graft donor, taken from the stem cell graft. The CDR3 bases are TGTGCCAGCAGTACCGGCCCCCAAGGTCAGCCCCAGCATTTT. Its protein is CASSTGPQGQPQHF.